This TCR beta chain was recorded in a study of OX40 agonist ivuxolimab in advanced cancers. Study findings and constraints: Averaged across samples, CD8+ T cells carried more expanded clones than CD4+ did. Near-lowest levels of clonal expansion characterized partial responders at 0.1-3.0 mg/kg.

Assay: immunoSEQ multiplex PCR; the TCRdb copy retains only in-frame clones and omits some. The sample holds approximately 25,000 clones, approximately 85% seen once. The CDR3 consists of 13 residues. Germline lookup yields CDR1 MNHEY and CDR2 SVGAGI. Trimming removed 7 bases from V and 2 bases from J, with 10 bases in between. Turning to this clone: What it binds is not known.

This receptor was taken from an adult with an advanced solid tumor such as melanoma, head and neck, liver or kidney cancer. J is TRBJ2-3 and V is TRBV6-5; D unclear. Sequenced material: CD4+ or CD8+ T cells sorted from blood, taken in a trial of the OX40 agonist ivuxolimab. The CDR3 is CASIGYPTDTQYF. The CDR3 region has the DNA TGTGCCAGCATTGGTTATCCCACAGATACGCAGTATTTT.